This T cell receptor (beta chain) was sequenced for a study of T cell clonality in common variable immunodeficiency. The study, taken as a whole, reports: Fewer deletions and N-nucleotide insertions were reportedly seen in common variable immunodeficiency TCR beta sequences.

Sequencing was performed with immunoSEQ multiplex PCR; in TCRdb, only in-frame clones are kept and a portion is missing. The record shows under 20,000 clones for this sample, with no singletons present. This clone occurred a few times. Its specificity is not known. The read halts 3 residues ahead of the CDR3 end, with the missing end drawn from the germline J gene. Per germline, CDR1 DFQATT and CDR2 SNEGSKA (reference sequence). The CDR3 loop spans 10 amino acids. Trimming took 5 bases from V and 5 from J, leaving 7 bases between them. Source material: peripheral blood mononuclear cells. The receptor was isolated from a human donor with common variable immunodeficiency. This rearrangement joins TRBV20-1 to TRBJ2-7; D is undetermined. CDR3 residues: CSAWQNEQYF. The sequenced CDR3 bases are TGCAGTGCTTGGCAGAACGAG.